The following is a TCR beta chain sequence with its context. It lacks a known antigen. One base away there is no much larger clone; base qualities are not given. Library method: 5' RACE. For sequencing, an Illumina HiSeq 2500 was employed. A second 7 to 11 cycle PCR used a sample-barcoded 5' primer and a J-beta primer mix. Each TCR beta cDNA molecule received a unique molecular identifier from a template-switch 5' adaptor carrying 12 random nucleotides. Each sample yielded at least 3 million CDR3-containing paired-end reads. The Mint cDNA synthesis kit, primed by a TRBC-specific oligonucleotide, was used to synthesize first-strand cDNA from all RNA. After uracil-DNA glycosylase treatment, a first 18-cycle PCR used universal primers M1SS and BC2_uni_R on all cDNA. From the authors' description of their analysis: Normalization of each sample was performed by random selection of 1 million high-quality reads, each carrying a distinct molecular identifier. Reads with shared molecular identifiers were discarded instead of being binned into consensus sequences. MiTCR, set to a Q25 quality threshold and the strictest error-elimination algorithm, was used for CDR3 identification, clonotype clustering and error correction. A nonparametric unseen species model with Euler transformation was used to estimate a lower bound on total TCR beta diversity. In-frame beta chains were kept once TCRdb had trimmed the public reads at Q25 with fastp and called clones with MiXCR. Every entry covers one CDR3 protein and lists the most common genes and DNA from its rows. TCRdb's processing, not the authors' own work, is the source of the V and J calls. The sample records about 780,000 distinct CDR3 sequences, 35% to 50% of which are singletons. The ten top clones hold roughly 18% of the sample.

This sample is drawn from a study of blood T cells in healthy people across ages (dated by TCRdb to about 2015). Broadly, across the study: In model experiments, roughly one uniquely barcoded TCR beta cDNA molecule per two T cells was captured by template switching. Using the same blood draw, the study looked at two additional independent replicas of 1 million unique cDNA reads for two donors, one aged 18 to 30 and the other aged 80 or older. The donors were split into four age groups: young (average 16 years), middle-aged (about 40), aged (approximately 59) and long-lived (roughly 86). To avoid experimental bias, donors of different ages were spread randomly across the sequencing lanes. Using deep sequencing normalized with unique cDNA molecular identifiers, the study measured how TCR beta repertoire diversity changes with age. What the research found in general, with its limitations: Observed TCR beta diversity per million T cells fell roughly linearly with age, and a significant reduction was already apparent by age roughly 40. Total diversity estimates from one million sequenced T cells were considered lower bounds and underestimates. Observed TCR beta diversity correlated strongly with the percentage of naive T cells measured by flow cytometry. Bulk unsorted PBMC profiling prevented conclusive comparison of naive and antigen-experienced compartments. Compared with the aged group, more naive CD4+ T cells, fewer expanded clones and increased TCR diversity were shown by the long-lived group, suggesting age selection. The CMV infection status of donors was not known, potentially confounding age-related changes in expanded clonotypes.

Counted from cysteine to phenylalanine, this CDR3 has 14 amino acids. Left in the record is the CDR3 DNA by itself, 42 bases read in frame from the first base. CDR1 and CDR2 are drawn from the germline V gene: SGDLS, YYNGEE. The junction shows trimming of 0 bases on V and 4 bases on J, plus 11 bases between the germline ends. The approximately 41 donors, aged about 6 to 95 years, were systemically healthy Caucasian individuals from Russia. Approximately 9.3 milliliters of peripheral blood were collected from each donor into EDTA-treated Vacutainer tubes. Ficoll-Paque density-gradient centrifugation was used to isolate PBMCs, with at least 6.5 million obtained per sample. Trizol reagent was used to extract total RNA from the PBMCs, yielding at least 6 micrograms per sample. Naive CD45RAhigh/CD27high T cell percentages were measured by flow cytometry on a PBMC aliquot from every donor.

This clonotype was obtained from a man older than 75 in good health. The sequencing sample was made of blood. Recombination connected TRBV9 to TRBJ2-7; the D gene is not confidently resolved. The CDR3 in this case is CASSVDDLRYEQYF. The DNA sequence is TGTGCCAGCAGCGTAGATGACCTTCGGTACGAGCAGTACTTC.